The 8 T cell receptor beta chains below were found in one sample sequenced in a study of cytomegalovirus exposure and HLA in healthy donors (dated by TCRdb to 2015 to 2018). Libraries were constructed by the immunoSEQ multiplex PCR assay. For the multiplex PCR, a mixture combining 60 forward primers for TCR Vbeta segments and 13 reverse primers for TCR Jbeta segments was used. Imported from immuneACCESS, the table was reduced by TCRdb to in-frame sequences with V and J called. These copies leave out some clones; in studies compared against another copy, an unresolved V gene accounts for under half, and the cause of the remainder is not known. The table for this sample lists 200,000 to 250,000 clones; more than 65% of them were counted only once. The top ten clonotypes cover approximately 1.9% of the sample. Sequenced: PBMCs. Every receptor here comes from a woman in her 30s in good health and CMV-seronegative.

V gene TRBV2 combines with J gene TRBJ2-6; 7 nucleotides agree with TRBD2. CDR3 length equals 18 residues. Germline trimming cut 4 bases from V and 0 bases from J; bases unmatched to any gene: 9. Per germline, CDR1 SNHLY and CDR2 FYNNEI. The CDR3 DNA reads as TGTGCCAGCAGTGTAATAGCGGGTTGGAGCTCTGGGGCCAACGTCCTGACTTTC. This sequence encodes CASSVIAGWSSGANVLTF.

The V and J genes are TRBV9 and TRBJ1-1, with D perhaps matching TRBD1 (5 bases). V gave up 3 bases and J gave up 1 base, with 19 bases separating them. Germline-derived CDR1 and CDR2 are SGDLS and YYNGEE. The CDR3 totals 17 residues. CDR3 nucleotide sequence: TGTGCCAGCAGCGCGAGCCCAAAGGGGCATTCGAACACTGAAGCTTTCTTT. Its translation is CASSASPKGHSNTEAFF.

The chain recombines TRBV1 with TRBJ2-3; TRBD2 is the table's D call and was not checked against the DNA. TRBV1 is a pseudogene segment. The length of the CDR3 is 14 residues. CDR3 protein: CTSRRGGCTDTQYF. Written as DNA, the CDR3 is TGCACCAGCCGCCGGGGGGGGTGCACAGATACGCAGTATTTT.

This clone has just a few counts. This sequence joins TRBV27 and TRBJ1-2; 7 bases are shared with TRBD1. The CDR3 totals 15 residues. The J segment lost 5 bases and the V segment lost 5 bases, leaving 11 bases of the junction unmatched. From germline, CDR1 is MNHEY and CDR2 SMNVEV (reference sequence). CDR3 sequence reads: CASSDRTGRNYGYTF. For the CDR3, the DNA is TGTGCCAGCAGTGACCGGACAGGAAGAAATTATGGCTACACCTTC.

V is TRBV7-9 and J is TRBJ2-3; 10 nucleotides match TRBD2. V gave up 4 bases and J gave up 8 bases; unmatched junction bases: 9. The CDR3 extends over 15 amino acids. Germline CDR1 is SEHNR and CDR2 is FQNEAQ (reference sequence). The CDR3 loop reads CASSSWTSGGGTQYF. DNA of the CDR3: TGTGCCAGCAGCTCCTGGACTAGCGGTGGAGGTACGCAGTATTTT.

The rearrangement uses TRBV7-6 and TRBJ2-6; 10 nucleotides match TRBD2. V shed 5 bases and J 2 bases; nucleotides not matched to a gene: 3. The germline V gene has CDR1 SGHVS and CDR2 FNYEAQ. The CDR3 has 16 residues. The CDR3 region has the DNA TGTGCCAGCAGCCAAGCGGGAGGGGCTGGGGCCAACGTCCTGACTTTC. Its protein is CASSQAGGAGANVLTF.

The chain couples TRBV6-1 to TRBJ1-2; possibly TRBD1 for D (5 bases). This CDR3 has 14 residues. The germline gives CDR1 MNHNS, CDR2 SASEGT. Trimming cost V 8 bases and J 7 bases, with 20 bases left between them. Written as DNA, the CDR3 is TGTGCCAGCCATACCGCCGACAGCGTCAGTGGCTACACCTTC. This translates into CASHTADSVSGYTF.

This clone was detected only a few times. The chain couples TRBV2 to TRBJ2-4, with TRBD2 as a possible D gene (6 bases). With 7 bases removed from V and 6 bases from J, the gap between germline ends came to 22 bases. Per the germline V gene, CDR1 is SNHLY and CDR2 is FYNNEI. The CDR3 sequence is 16 residues long. The CDR3 reads CASTTATGVERNIQYF. The CDR3 DNA follows: TGTGCCAGCACCACAGCAACGGGAGTCGAAAGAAACATTCAGTACTTC. Filled out from reference TRBV2 and TRBJ2-4, the complete variable domain reads EPEVTQTPSHQVTQMGQEVILRCVPISNHLYFYWYRQILGQKVEFLVSFYNNEISEKSEIFDDQFSVERPDGSNFTLKIRSTKLEDSAMYFCASTTATGVERNIQYFGAGTRLSVL.